These 30 T cell receptor beta chains came from one sample sequenced in a study of blood T cell repertoires in COVID-19. Assay: immunoSEQ multiplex PCR; the TCRdb copy retains only in-frame clones and omits some. The sample includes more than 250,000 clones, approximately 86% seen only once; the top ten take approximately 2.6%. The specimen was PBMCs or T cells enriched from blood (not recorded which). Receptor source: a woman between 18 and 29 years old who had recovered from COVID-19.

The chain joins TRBV27 to TRBJ1-2; 9 bases agree with TRBD1. The CDR3 contains 16 residues. J was trimmed by 4 bases and V by 2 bases; bases with no gene match: 8. Looked up from germline, CDR1 is MNHEY and CDR2 is SMNVEV (reference sequence). The DNA for the CDR3 is TGTGCCAGCAGTTTACTAGGGACAGGGATGCGCTATGGCTACACCTTC. It codes for CASSLLGTGMRYGYTF.

Many counts were recorded for this clone. This sequence joins TRBV3-1 (or the pseudogene TRBV3-2) and TRBJ2-2, with a weak D call TRBD2 (5 bases). Trimming shortened V by 2 bases and J by 4 bases, and 14 bases separated the two germline ends. The CDR3 sequence is 16 residues long. Germline assignment: CDR1 LGHDT and CDR2 YNNKEL (reference sequence). CDR3 sequence: CASSQPERGITGELFF. As DNA, the CDR3 is TGTGCCAGCAGCCAACCAGAACGGGGTATCACCGGGGAGCTGTTTTTT.

The chain joins TRBV7-2 to TRBJ2-3; 8 bases are a match to TRBD2. This CDR3 comprises 16 residues. Germline assignment: CDR1 SGHTA and CDR2 FQGNSA. The J segment lost 1 base and the V segment lost 1 base, leaving 4 bases of the junction unmatched. In DNA form, the CDR3 reads TGTGCCAGCAGCTTAGGTCCCGGGGGGGGCACAGATACGCAGTATTTT. Amino acids: CASSLGPGGGTDTQYF. The whole variable domain, remainder taken from reference TRBV7-2 and TRBJ2-3, is GAGVSQSPSNKVTEKGKDVELRCDPISGHTALYWYRQSLGQGLEFLIYFQGNSAPDKSGLPSDRFSAERTGGSVSTLTIQRTQQEDSAVYLCASSLGPGGGTDTQYFGPGTRLTVL.

CDR3 sequence: CASSQVLTGELFF. CDR3 sequence (DNA): TGCGCCAGCAGCCAAGTTTTAACCGGGGAGCTGTTTTTT. The chain combines TRBV4-3 with TRBJ2-2; D remains ambiguous. V was cut by 1 base and J by 5 bases, with 5 bases left in between. This CDR3 has 13 residues. The germline V gene has CDR1 LGHNA and CDR2 YSLEER.

This rearrangement joins TRBV19 to TRBJ2-7, with D tentatively TRBD1 (5 bases). Germline V CDR1 and CDR2: LNHDA, SQIVND (reference sequence). V lost 5 bases to trimming and J lost 0 bases, with 11 bases between them. The CDR3 has 14 amino acids. CDR3 DNA: TGTGCCAGTAGTCAGGACAAGAGCTCCTACGAGCAGTACTTC. It codes for CASSQDKSSYEQYF.

V is TRBV4-3 and J is TRBJ1-2, with 10 nucleotides matching TRBD1. V was clipped by 1 base and J by 8 bases; unmatched bases: 10. The CDR3 loop spans 16 amino acids. Germline V CDR1 and CDR2: LGHNA, YSLEER. Here the CDR3 reads CASSQVLGQGGAGYTF. In DNA form, the CDR3 reads TGCGCCAGCAGCCAAGTACTTGGACAGGGGGGGGCCGGCTACACCTTC.

The chain couples TRBV6-1 to TRBJ2-7, with D hard to call. There are 15 residues in the CDR3. Germline CDR1 reads MNHNS; CDR2 reads SASEGT. Trimming cost V 1 base and J 0 bases, with 10 bases left between them. CDR3 bases: TGTGCCAGCAGTGAAGGTGCGGTGAACTCCTACGAGCAGTACTTC. Translating gives CASSEGAVNSYEQYF.

V usage is TRBV29-1 and J usage is TRBJ1-1, with D possibly matching TRBD1 (6 bases). The germline gives CDR1 SQVTM, CDR2 ANQGSEA. CDR3 size: 12 residues. The ends were cut back, 5 bases at V and 5 bases at J, with 12 bases in the middle. The CDR3 here is CSVQGQNTEAFF. The CDR3, as DNA: TGCAGCGTTCAGGGGCAGAATACTGAAGCTTTCTTT.

The chain combines TRBV11-2 with TRBJ2-5, with D maybe TRBD1 (5 bases). Germline values: CDR1 SGHAT, CDR2 FQNNGV. The CDR3 contains 15 residues. Deletions cut 1 base from V and 3 bases from J, with 12 bases between. CDR3 amino acids: CASSLVGDPKETQYF. As DNA, the CDR3 is TGTGCCAGCAGCTTAGTAGGGGATCCCAAAGAGACCCAGTACTTC.

The chain has TRBV7-2 and TRBJ2-3; 14 bases are shared with TRBD2. Trimming at V came to 4 bases and at J to 3 bases, leaving 6 bases not matched to a gene. Germline CDR1 and CDR2: SGHTA and FQGNSA. The CDR3 sequence is 17 residues long. CDR3 amino acids: CASSSYGLAGGTDTQYF. In DNA, the CDR3 is TGTGCCAGCAGCTCCTACGGACTAGCGGGGGGTACAGATACGCAGTATTTT.

CDR3 bases: TGTGCCAGCAGCCAAGAAGCGGGGGGTTACTCCTACGAGCAGTACTTC. It encodes CASSQEAGGYSYEQYF. This rearrangement joins TRBV3-1 (or the pseudogene TRBV3-2) to TRBJ2-7; 9 bases fit TRBD2. The V gene end was trimmed by 0 bases and the J gene end by 0 bases; junction bases not matched to a gene: 3. The CDR3 has 16 amino acids. Per germline, CDR1 LGHDT and CDR2 YNNKEL (reference sequence).

This clone was detected only a few times. The chain has TRBV9 and TRBJ2-3; possibly TRBD1 for D (6 bases). From germline, CDR1 is SGDLS and CDR2 YYNGEE. This CDR3 spans 13 amino acids. V lost 0 bases to trimming and J lost 11 bases, with 13 bases between them. CDR3 amino acids: CASSVAQGRVQYF. The CDR3 DNA reads TGTGCCAGCAGCGTAGCTCAGGGGCGTGTGCAGTATTTT.

The V call is TRBV7-2, the J call TRBJ1-2; D is perhaps TRBD1 (6 bases). This CDR3 region has 15 residues. Germline values: CDR1 SGHTA, CDR2 FQGNSA. The V end lost 5 bases, the J end lost 7 bases, and 20 bases lay between the germline ends. Here the CDR3 DNA reads TGTGCCAGCAGCCTGGCCACAGGGTCTGAGGGTGGCTACACCTTC. Translated: CASSLATGSEGGYTF.

The chain carries TRBV5-5 and TRBJ2-7; 9 bases fit TRBD1. After removal of 0 bases from V and 2 bases from J, the junction contained 6 bases not matched to a gene. Germline V gene data show CDR1 as SGHKS and CDR2 as YYEKEE (reference sequence). The CDR3 is 16 residues long. CDR3 in amino acids: CASSLEGTGPAYEQYF. The CDR3 DNA follows: TGTGCCAGCAGCTTGGAGGGGACAGGGCCCGCCTACGAGCAGTACTTC.

The chain couples TRBV5-6 to TRBJ2-6; the D is unclear. The germline CDR1 and CDR2 sequences are SGHDT and YYEEEE. There are 15 residues in the CDR3. V shed 3 bases and J shed 1 base, with 8 bases lying between them. CDR3 region: CASSSLRSGANVLTF. CDR3 coding DNA: TGTGCCAGCAGCTCTCTGAGGTCTGGGGCCAACGTCCTGACTTTC.

Here the CDR3 DNA reads TGCAGCGTTGAACGGACAGGGGAAGAGACCCAGTACTTC. It encodes CSVERTGEETQYF. This chain joins TRBV29-1 and TRBJ2-5, with 9 positions matching TRBD1. The CDR3 sequence is 13 residues long. Germline V gene data show CDR1 as SQVTM and CDR2 as ANQGSEA. V trimming: 2 bases; J trimming: 3 bases; junction bases outside the gene matches: 1. The variable domain in full, with the rest retrieved from reference TRBV29-1 and TRBJ2-5, is SAVISQKPSRDICQRGTSLTIQCQVDSQVTMMFWYRQQPGQSLTLIATANQGSEATYESGFVIDKFPISRPNLTFSTLTVSNMSPEDSSIYLCSVERTGEETQYFGPGTRLLVL.

This chain joins TRBV28 and TRBJ1-3, with TRBD1 identical over 9 bases. With 5 bases clipped from V and 4 bases from J, the junction kept 9 bases outside the gene matches. The CDR3 has 16 residues. Germline assignment: CDR1 MDHEN and CDR2 SYDVKM. CDR3 coding DNA: TGTGCCAGCAGTACCCGGGACAGGGAGGCGGGAAACACCATATATTTT. Amino acid sequence: CASSTRDREAGNTIYF.

This chain joins TRBV4-1 and TRBJ1-6; D remains ambiguous. Per the germline V gene, CDR1 is MGHRA and CDR2 is YSYEKL. This CDR3 spans 14 amino acids. V lost 1 base and J lost 10, with 11 bases in between. CDR3 in amino acids: CASSQGVIPSPLHF. The CDR3 DNA follows: TGCGCCAGCAGCCAAGGAGTTATCCCCTCACCCCTCCACTTT.

This CDR3 reads CASKRGGWGNEQFF. The DNA for the CDR3 is TGTGCCAGCAAGCGGGGGGGCTGGGGCAATGAGCAGTTCTTC. This chain uses TRBV27 with TRBJ2-1; 10 nucleotides match TRBD2. Trimming removed 7 bases from V and 6 bases from J; junction bases left unmatched: 6. The CDR3 runs to 14 residues. Germline CDR1 and CDR2: MNHEY and SMNVEV (reference sequence).

The CDR3 coding sequence is TGTGCCAGCAGTCCCCAGGACAGGGGGCATGGCTACACCTTC. Translating it yields CASSPQDRGHGYTF. The V and J genes are TRBV25-1 and TRBJ1-2; 11 bases agree with TRBD1. CDR1 and CDR2 (germline): MGHDK, SYGVNS. Trimming at V came to 5 bases and at J to 6 bases, leaving 5 bases not matched to a gene. There are 14 residues in the CDR3.

The chain recombines TRBV11-2 with TRBJ2-1, with a weak D call TRBD2 (6 bases). Germline loops: CDR1 SGHAT, CDR2 FQNNGV. The CDR3 loop spans 13 amino acids. V lost 4 bases to trimming and J lost 14 bases, with 18 bases between them. As DNA, the CDR3 is TGTGCCAGCAGCTCATCGCTACTAGCCGAGGAGTTCTTC. It codes for CASSSSLLAEEFF.

The chain employs TRBV19 and TRBJ2-7, with TRBD2 as a possible D gene (6 bases). The CDR3 is made up of 15 amino acids. Per germline, CDR1 LNHDA and CDR2 SQIVND (reference sequence). The V gene lost 0 bases and the J gene lost 3 bases, with 12 bases spanning the gap. CDR3 in DNA: TGTGCCAGTAGTATAGAAGGGACTGGGATCTACGAGCAGTACTTC. It specifies CASSIEGTGIYEQYF.

This chain connects TRBV6-5 to TRBJ1-1, with a weak D call TRBD1 (6 bases). The CDR3 covers 12 residues. Per germline, CDR1 MNHEY and CDR2 SVGAGI. V was shortened by 5 bases and J by 3 bases, with 7 bases between the two germline ends. As DNA, the CDR3 is TGTGCCAGCAGTCAGGGGTACACTGAAGCTTTCTTT. Residues: CASSQGYTEAFF.

The rearrangement links TRBV11-2 to TRBJ2-3, with TRBD2 matching over 11 bases. Trimming took 2 bases from V and 6 from J; bases not matched to a gene: 10. This CDR3 has 17 residues. Germline CDR1 is SGHAT and CDR2 is FQNNGV. CDR3 protein: CASSLSLLAGVMDTQYF. In nucleotides, the CDR3 is TGTGCCAGCAGCTTATCGTTACTAGCGGGAGTTATGGATACGCAGTATTTT.

The chain recombines TRBV24-1 with TRBJ2-1, with 8 nucleotides matching TRBD2. Germline values: CDR1 KGHDR, CDR2 SFDVKD. The CDR3 totals 12 residues. Losses at the gene ends were 9 bases for V and 7 bases for J; bases not matched to a gene: 4. CDR3 DNA sequence: TGTGCCACCGCGGGACTAGGGAATGAGCAGTTCTTC. This sequence encodes CATAGLGNEQFF.

V gene TRBV15 combines with J gene TRBJ1-1; TRBD1 is a possible D gene (5 bases). Germline V gene sequence: CDR1 LNHNV, CDR2 YYDKDF (reference sequence). This CDR3 is built from 15 residues. V lost 0 bases and J 4 bases, leaving 12 bases between the germline ends. The CDR3 protein is CATSREGVVGTEAFF. In DNA, the CDR3 is TGTGCCACCAGCAGAGAAGGGGTGGTGGGCACTGAAGCTTTCTTT.

This rearrangement joins TRBV3-1 (or the pseudogene TRBV3-2) to TRBJ2-1, with 14 bases matching TRBD2. The CDR3 runs 16 residues. V lost 4 bases, J lost 9 bases, and 8 bases stayed unmatched. Germline V gene data show CDR1 as LGHDT and CDR2 as YNNKEL (reference sequence). The chain's CDR3 is CASSPTGTSGSGEQFF. In nucleotides, the CDR3 is TGTGCCAGCAGCCCGACCGGGACTAGCGGGAGTGGTGAGCAGTTCTTC.

This chain uses TRBV10-3 with TRBJ2-7; D is unresolved. Between the trimmed V and J ends, which lost 0 bases and 1 base, there was a span of 7 bases. Per germline, CDR1 ENHRY and CDR2 SYGVKD. The CDR3 is 14 residues long. The CDR3 sequence is CAISESQQSYEQYF. The DNA for the CDR3 is TGTGCCATCAGTGAGTCTCAACAGTCCTACGAGCAGTACTTC.

The chain couples TRBV10-3 to TRBJ1-1; D call uncertain. V dropped 6 bases and J dropped 3 bases, with 14 bases sitting between them. This CDR3 region has 14 residues. Per germline, CDR1 ENHRY and CDR2 SYGVKD. CDR3 DNA sequence: TGTGCCATCAGGGCCCCTCAGTCCCACACTGAAGCTTTCTTT. Its translation is CAIRAPQSHTEAFF.

The gene calls are TRBV24-1 and TRBJ2-5, with TRBD2 matching 8 bases. This CDR3 is 16 amino acids long. V was clipped by 4 bases and J by 2 bases; unmatched bases: 8. Germline CDR1 reads KGHDR; CDR2 reads SFDVKD. The DNA of the CDR3 is TGTGCCACCAGTGAACCCCGGCCTAGCGGGCAAGAGACCCAGTACTTC. Its protein product is CATSEPRPSGQETQYF.